Below, 8 T cell receptor beta chains from the same sample are listed, as sequenced in a study of cytomegalovirus exposure and HLA in healthy donors. Amplification used 60 Vbeta primers and 13 Jbeta primers. Libraries were prepared by immunoSEQ multiplex PCR; TCRdb keeps only in-frame clonotypes and omits some of them. The table has 120,000 to 150,000 clones, roughly 72% seen once. Sequencing was carried out using PBMCs. These receptor sequences come from a man between 40 and 49 years old in good health and CMV-seronegative.

The genes are TRBV6-1 and TRBJ1-3; D possibly corresponds to TRBD1 (5 bases). The germline V and J ends were trimmed by 5 bases and 4 bases, with 12 bases remaining between them. Germline V gene sequence: CDR1 MNHNS, CDR2 SASEGT. The CDR3 is made up of 14 amino acids. CDR3 sequence (DNA): TGTGCCAGCAGTTTAGGGGCTTCCGGAAACACCATATATTTT. Its protein is CASSLGASGNTIYF.

This clone has just a few counts. V is TRBV15 and J is TRBJ1-2, with D uncertain. Germline V gene data show CDR1 as LNHNV and CDR2 as YYDKDF (reference sequence). The CDR3 runs 18 residues. V was clipped by 0 bases and J by 4 bases, with 21 bases between them. This CDR3 reads CATSRDRGVLSEPYGYTF. The CDR3 coding sequence is TGTGCCACCAGCAGAGATCGCGGGGTCCTGTCGGAACCCTATGGCTACACCTTC.

V gene TRBV5-8 combines with J gene TRBJ2-3; possible D gene TRBD2, 5 bases. The CDR3 has 14 amino acids. The V end lost 0 bases, the J end lost 5 bases, and 10 bases lay between the germline ends. CDR1 and CDR2 (germline): SGHTS, YDEGEE. CDR3 sequence reads: CASSLAGRGDTQYF. CDR3 nucleotide sequence: TGTGCCAGCAGCTTGGCTGGGAGAGGAGATACGCAGTATTTT.

This rearrangement joins TRBV5-4 to TRBJ1-1, with D possibly matching TRBD1 (6 bases). V was clipped by 10 bases and J by 0 bases, with 13 bases between them. The CDR3 has 13 residues. Germline-derived CDR1 and CDR2 are SGHNT and YYREEE (reference sequence). CDR3 DNA sequence: TGTGCCGCCCGAGGGGGGGTGAACACTGAAGCTTTCTTT. It specifies CAARGGVNTEAFF.

The V and J genes are TRBV5-1 and TRBJ1-5; D is perhaps TRBD1 (5 bases). Germline assignment: CDR1 SGHRS and CDR2 YFSETQ. Trimming removed 1 base at V and 4 bases at J, with 15 bases between. This CDR3 comprises 16 residues. DNA of the CDR3: TGCGCCAGCAGCTTGACGGGGGGTTTGGGAAATCAGCCCCAGCATTTT. Its translation is CASSLTGGLGNQPQHF.

The CDR3 region is CASSLAGATFGEQFF. As DNA, the CDR3 is TGTGCCAGCAGCTTAGCGGGAGCTACCTTCGGTGAGCAGTTCTTC. This chain joins TRBV11-2 and TRBJ2-1; TRBD2 is a possible D gene (6 bases). Looked up from germline, CDR1 is SGHAT and CDR2 is FQNNGV. The ends were cut back, 1 base at V and 9 bases at J, with 16 bases in the middle. The CDR3 is 15 residues long.

The V gene is TRBV14, the J gene TRBJ2-4; no clear D. The germline V gene has CDR1 SGHDN and CDR2 FVKESK. V was cut by 5 bases and J by 7 bases, with 12 bases left in between. CDR3 length equals 13 residues. The CDR3 coding sequence is TGTGCCAGCAGCGTCCCACCGGTGAACATTCAGTACTTC. This encodes CASSVPPVNIQYF.

The J gene is TRBJ2-5, the V gene TRBV29-1; TRBD2 aligns across 8 bases. The V gene's germline CDR1 is SQVTM and CDR2 ANQGSEA. The V gene end was trimmed by 6 bases and the J gene end by 6 bases; junction bases not matched to a gene: 6. CDR3 length: 12 residues. As DNA, the CDR3 is TGCAGCGTGTCCGGGGGGGCGCAGACCCAGTACTTC. It encodes CSVSGGAQTQYF.